The 31 T cell receptor beta chains presented below share a single source sample, sequenced in a study of T cells in Graves' hyperthyroidism and ophthalmopathy. The CDR3 regions of TCR beta were amplified from RNA transcripts. First-round RT-PCR of the TCR CDR3 relied on the HTBI primer set. MiXCR was run by TCRdb on the multiplex PCR reads, yielding one entry per CDR3 protein. This sample has 450,000 to 650,000 distinct CDR3 sequences, with roughly a sixth found just once. Sequencing was done on a sample of blood. Receptors were obtained from a woman younger than 30 with Graves' ophthalmopathy.

V and J are TRBV7-6 and TRBJ2-5, with 8 bases fitting TRBD2. Germline CDR1 is SGHVS and CDR2 is FNYEAQ. The V segment lost 5 bases and the J segment 5 bases; nucleotides outside the gene matches: 13. The CDR3 covers 16 residues. Here the CDR3 DNA reads TGTGCCAGCAGCCCACCCGGGAGGGCCCGAGGGGAGACCCAGTACTTC. It translates to CASSPPGRARGETQYF.

The sample holds a few counts of this clonotype. The chain uses TRBV19 and TRBJ2-1; 8 bases are shared with TRBD2. The CDR3 is made up of 20 amino acids. Germline values: CDR1 LNHDA, CDR2 SQIVND (reference sequence). V was pared by 3 bases and J by 6 bases, with 22 bases of the junction left unmatched. CDR3 sequence: CASSMLRSSGNPSRGNEQFF. CDR3 bases: TGTGCCAGTAGTATGTTAAGGAGTAGCGGGAACCCCTCGAGAGGCAATGAGCAGTTCTTC.

Many counts were recorded for this clonotype. This sequence joins TRBV7-2 and TRBJ2-7; the D is unclear. CDR1 and CDR2 (germline): SGHTA, FQGNSA. CDR3 length: 14 residues. The V end was cut by 5 bases, the J end by 1 base, with 12 bases between. CDR3 loop: CASSLGPFSYEQYF. The CDR3 nucleotides read TGTGCCAGCAGCCTAGGGCCTTTTTCCTACGAGCAGTACTTC. The entire variable domain, with the rest obtained from reference TRBV7-2 and TRBJ2-7, is as follows: GAGVSQSPSNKVTEKGKDVELRCDPISGHTALYWYRQSLGQGLEFLIYFQGNSAPDKSGLPSDRFSAERTGGSVSTLTIQRTQQEDSAVYLCASSLGPFSYEQYFGPGTRLTVT.

Regarding this clonotype: One base away lies a much larger clone, so this may be a sequencing read error. The chain carries TRBV6-4 and TRBJ2-1; 8 bases fit TRBD1. There are 15 residues in the CDR3. The germline V gene encodes CDR1 MRHNA and CDR2 SNTAGT. The CDR3 region is CASSAAGGGYNEQLF. The DNA for the CDR3 is TGTGCCAGCAGTGCGGCAGGGGGCGGGTACAATGAGCAGCTCTTC.

The V gene is TRBV20-1, the J gene TRBJ2-1, with TRBD2 matching 9 bases. CDR1 DFQATT and CDR2 SNEGSKA come from the germline V gene (reference sequence). The CDR3 spans 17 residues. V shed 5 bases and J 5 bases; nucleotides not matched to a gene: 16. The CDR3 sequence is CSAPRPISGRQDNEQFF. DNA of the CDR3: TGCAGTGCTCCAAGGCCGATTAGCGGGAGACAGGACAATGAGCAGTTCTTC.

The sample holds many counts of this clonotype. V usage is TRBV13 and J usage is TRBJ2-1; TRBD2 agrees at 13 bases. J was trimmed by 4 bases and V by 4 bases; bases with no gene match: 4. The germline V gene encodes CDR1 PRHDT and CDR2 FYEKMQ (reference sequence). The CDR3 is made up of 16 amino acids. The CDR3 nucleotides are TGTGCCAGCAGCTCGGGACTAGCGGGAATTTACAATGAGCAGTTCTTC. Translated: CASSSGLAGIYNEQFF.

In this sample, this clonotype turned up many times. V and J are TRBV7-8 and TRBJ2-3; 10 nucleotides line up with TRBD2. Per the germline V gene, CDR1 is SGHVS and CDR2 is FQNEAQ. The CDR3 is 16 residues long. The V gene end was trimmed by 0 bases and the J gene end by 3 bases; junction bases not matched to a gene: 3. DNA of the CDR3: TGTGCCAGCAGCTTAGCTAGCGGGGGGCCAACAGATACGCAGTATTTT. Its protein product is CASSLASGGPTDTQYF. Based on the CDR3 plus reference TRBV7-8 and TRBJ2-3, the full variable domain is GAGVSQSPRYKVAKRGQDVALRCDPISGHVSLFWYQQALGQGPEFLTYFQNEAQLDKSGLPSDRFFAERPEGSVSTLKIQRTQQEDSAVYLCASSLASGGPTDTQYFGPGTRLTVL.

The J gene is TRBJ2-1, the V gene TRBV7-3; the match to TRBD2 covers 8 bases. Germline CDR1 SGHTA, CDR2 FQGTGA. CDR3 length equals 16 residues. J lost 0 bases, V lost 2 bases, and 3 bases had no gene match. CDR3 in DNA: TGTGCCAGCAGCTTATTTGGGACTAGCTCCTACAATGAGCAGTTCTTC. It translates to CASSLFGTSSYNEQFF.

This clonotype was seen a few times. The chain links TRBV29-1 to TRBJ1-4, with 9 bases identical to TRBD1. Germline V gene lookup returns CDR1 SQVTM and CDR2 ANQGSEA. V trimming: 4 bases; J trimming: 8 bases; junction bases outside the gene matches: 11. The length of the CDR3 is 15 residues. CDR3 protein: CSVAVSGTGREKLFF. CDR3 DNA: TGCAGCGTTGCGGTTTCCGGGACAGGGAGGGAAAAACTGTTTTTT. The complete variable domain, with remaining parts taken from reference TRBV29-1 and TRBJ1-4, reads SAVISQKPSRDICQRGTSLTIQCQVDSQVTMMFWYRQQPGQSLTLIATANQGSEATYESGFVIDKFPISRPNLTFSTLTVSNMSPEDSSIYLCSVAVSGTGREKLFFGSGTQLSVL.

This clonotype has at least ten counts. This rearrangement joins TRBV12-3 or TRBV12-4 to TRBJ1-3, with TRBD1 matching 7 bases. Germline trimming cut 4 bases from V and 0 bases from J; bases unmatched to any gene: 6. The CDR3 is 16 amino acids. The CDR3 DNA follows: TGTGCCAGCAGTTCCTTCGACAGGGTCTCTGGAAACACCATATATTTT. It encodes CASSSFDRVSGNTIYF.

This clonotype showed up just a few times. The chain joins TRBV12-3 or TRBV12-4 to TRBJ2-2, with D uncertain. The CDR3 contains 13 residues. Trimming stripped 8 bases from V and 0 bases from J, with 7 bases between. CDR3 sequence reads: CASLAANTGELFF. The CDR3 nucleotides read TGTGCCAGCTTGGCAGCGAACACCGGGGAGCTGTTTTTT.

The chain recombines TRBV29-1 with TRBJ2-7; D gene ambiguous. Germline V gives CDR1 SQVTM, CDR2 ANQGSEA. The CDR3 length is 12 residues. Trimming cost V 2 bases and J 0 bases, with 5 bases left between them. The CDR3 region has the DNA TGCAGCGTTGAAACGGTCTCCTACGAGCAGTACTTC. Translating it yields CSVETVSYEQYF.

This clonotype appeared many times. The chain couples TRBV29-1 to TRBJ2-4; D could derive from TRBD1 or TRBD2 (5 bases each). V was cut by 3 bases and J by 8 bases, with 8 bases left in between. CDR1 SQVTM and CDR2 ANQGSEA come from the germline V gene. This CDR3 has 11 residues. CDR3 sequence (DNA): TGCAGCGTTGACCTGGGGGACATTCAGTACTTC. Translated: CSVDLGDIQYF.

The chain carries TRBV24-1 and TRBJ2-5; the match to TRBD1 covers 7 bases. Unmatched junction bases numbered 10, after V lost 3 bases and J lost 1 base. Germline V CDR1 and CDR2: KGHDR, SFDVKD. The CDR3 has 17 residues. CDR3 coding DNA: TGTGCCACCAGTGATCCTGATAGGACAGGAGCCCAAGAGACCCAGTACTTC. Translating it yields CATSDPDRTGAQETQYF.

This clonotype was observed many times. The CDR3 region is CAWRRGTVNSPLHF. As DNA, the CDR3 is TGTGCCTGGAGAAGGGGGACAGTGAATTCACCCCTCCACTTT. This chain connects TRBV30 to TRBJ1-6, with 7 bases matching TRBD1. The trim removed 3 bases at V and 7 bases at J, leaving 6 bases unmatched. Germline CDR1 GTSNPN, CDR2 SVGIG (reference sequence). The CDR3 contains 14 residues.

This clonotype showed up many times. This chain joins TRBV19 and TRBJ2-7; D remains unclear. The V gene lost 6 bases and the J gene lost 1 base, with 16 bases spanning the gap. This CDR3 is 15 amino acids long. Per the germline V gene, CDR1 is LNHDA and CDR2 is SQIVND (reference sequence). CDR3 in DNA: TGTGCCAGTAGACCGACGGGCCCACCTTCCTACGAGCAGTACTTC. Its protein product is CASRPTGPPSYEQYF.

This clonotype was seen a few times. The chain couples TRBV3-1 to TRBJ2-2, with no clear D. Trimming cost V 1 base and J 0 bases, with 12 bases left between them. This CDR3 is built from 17 residues. Looked up from germline, CDR1 is LGHDT and CDR2 is YNNKEL (reference sequence). The DNA for the CDR3 is TGTGCCAGCAGCCAAGTTCGCTACAGCACGAACACCGGGGAGCTGTTTTTT. Protein sequence: CASSQVRYSTNTGELFF.

V is TRBV27 and J is TRBJ1-2; perhaps TRBD1 as D (5 bases). The germline gives CDR1 MNHEY, CDR2 SMNVEV (reference sequence). CDR3 size: 14 residues. Trimming shortened V by 5 bases and J by 6 bases, and 16 bases separated the two germline ends. CDR3 sequence (DNA): TGTGCCAGCAGTCCCCAGACAGCAAACAATGGCTACACCTTC. This translates into CASSPQTANNGYTF.

This clonotype was seen repeatedly, ten times or more. The chain combines TRBV7-2 with TRBJ2-3; 10 bases align to TRBD2. CDR1 SGHTA and CDR2 FQGNSA come from the germline V gene. The junction had 8 bases not matched to a gene; V was cut back by 3 bases and J by 2 bases. The CDR3 runs to 17 residues. CDR3 sequence: CASSFGLAEASTDTQYF. CDR3 nucleotides: TGTGCCAGCAGCTTCGGACTAGCGGAGGCCTCCACAGATACGCAGTATTTT.

The chain couples TRBV20-1 to TRBJ2-1; TRBD2 aligns across 14 bases. In germline, CDR1 is DFQATT, CDR2 SNEGSKA (reference sequence). The CDR3 runs 13 residues. DNA of the CDR3: TGCAGCGGGGGACTAGCGGGAGTACATGAGCAGTTCTTC. Translation: CSGGLAGVHEQFF.

V gene TRBV20-1 combines with J gene TRBJ2-7; 14 bases are a match to TRBD2. J was trimmed by 2 bases and V by 2 bases; bases with no gene match: 8. Germline assignment: CDR1 DFQATT and CDR2 SNEGSKA (reference sequence). The CDR3 consists of 17 residues. In DNA form, the CDR3 reads TGCAGTGCTAGACCGGGACTAGCGGGAGTGTACCCCTACGAGCAGTACTTC. This translates into CSARPGLAGVYPYEQYF.

This clonotype was picked up a small number of times. The chain combines TRBV13 with TRBJ1-3, with TRBD1 identical over 7 bases. Germline trimming cut 0 bases from V and 4 bases from J; bases unmatched to any gene: 18. The CDR3 covers 20 residues. Germline V gives CDR1 PRHDT, CDR2 FYEKMQ (reference sequence). CDR3 DNA sequence: TGTGCCAGCAGCTTAGGCCTCGGATCGTACGAGGGGGCCAAGGGAAACACCATATATTTT. It specifies CASSLGLGSYEGAKGNTIYF.

This chain uses TRBV7-9 with TRBJ1-4; 10 bases align to TRBD1. Germline V gives CDR1 SEHNR, CDR2 FQNEAQ (reference sequence). V was clipped by 6 bases and J by 7 bases; unmatched bases: 8. CDR3 length equals 15 residues. This chain's CDR3 is CASSSGTGVAEKLFF. In nucleotides, the CDR3 is TGTGCCAGCAGTTCCGGGACAGGGGTGGCTGAAAAACTGTTTTTT. The variable domain in full, completed from reference TRBV7-9 and TRBJ1-4, reads DTGVSQNPRHKITKRGQNVTFRCDPISEHNRLYWYRQTLGQGPEFLTYFQNEAQLEKSRLLSDRFSAERPKGSFSTLEIQRTEQGDSAMYLCASSSGTGVAEKLFFGSGTQLSVL.

This clonotype was counted between two and nine times. The chain carries TRBV5-1 and TRBJ2-5; D possibly corresponds to TRBD1 (6 bases). The CDR3 consists of 13 residues. The ends were cut back, 6 bases at V and 5 bases at J, with 14 bases in the middle. Germline V gene sequence: CDR1 SGHRS, CDR2 YFSETQ. In DNA, the CDR3 is TGCGCCAGCAAGCCCCACAGGGCGGAGACCCAGTACTTC. Encoded protein: CASKPHRAETQYF.

The sample holds many counts of this clonotype. This chain joins TRBV6-1 and TRBJ2-2; D might be TRBD2 (5 bases). V shed 7 bases and J shed 7 bases, with 13 bases lying between them. Germline lookup yields CDR1 MNHNS and CDR2 SASEGT. This CDR3 is built from 13 residues. Here the CDR3 reads CASTHGVDGELFF. CDR3 nucleotides: TGTGCCAGCACTCACGGGGTTGACGGGGAGCTGTTTTTT.

This clonotype has just a few counts. This sequence joins TRBV5-1 and TRBJ1-1, with 8 bases identical to TRBD1. Looked up from germline, CDR1 is SGHRS and CDR2 is YFSETQ. With V trimmed by 4 bases and J by 7 bases, 6 bases remained unmatched. The length of the CDR3 is 13 residues. Here the CDR3 DNA reads TGCGCCAGCAGCGAGACAGGGGCCAGTGAAGCTTTCTTT. Its translation is CASSETGASEAFF.

This clonotype appeared many times. The chain recombines TRBV10-3 with TRBJ2-1; the D is unclear. This CDR3 spans 12 amino acids. CDR1 is ENHRY and CDR2 is SYGVKD in the germline V gene. Trimming removed 2 bases from V and 7 bases from J, with 6 bases in between. CDR3 DNA: TGTGCCATCAGTGAGCTTGGTAATGAGCAGTTCTTC. Translation gives CAISELGNEQFF.

The rearrangement uses TRBV15 and TRBJ1-5; D is perhaps TRBD1 (6 bases). CDR1 and CDR2 (germline): LNHNV, YYDKDF (reference sequence). The CDR3 loop spans 15 amino acids. V was cut by 7 bases and J by 0 bases, with 13 bases left in between. CDR3 protein: CATTDDRYSNQPQHF. The DNA of the CDR3 is TGTGCCACCACCGACGACAGGTATAGCAATCAGCCCCAGCATTTT. The full variable domain, its missing parts supplied by reference TRBV15 and TRBJ1-5, is DAMVIQNPRYQVTQFGKPVTLSCSQTLNHNVMYWYQQKSSQAPKLLFHYYDKDFNNEADTPDNFQSRRPNTSFCFLDIRSPGLGDTAMYLCATTDDRYSNQPQHFGDGTRLSIL.

This clonotype was recorded at least ten times. V and J are TRBV13 and TRBJ1-1; no definite D call. Trimming left V 2 bases short and J 0 bases short, with 10 bases between. CDR1 is PRHDT, CDR2 FYEKMQ, per germline (reference sequence). This CDR3 spans 15 amino acids. CDR3: CASSLSDALNTEAFF. In DNA, the CDR3 is TGTGCCAGCAGCTTAAGCGACGCCTTGAACACTGAAGCTTTCTTT. The full variable domain, rest sourced from reference TRBV13 and TRBJ1-1, is AAGVIQSPRHLIKEKRETATLKCYPIPRHDTVYWYQQGPGQDPQFLISFYEKMQSDKGSIPDRFSAQQFSDYHSELNMSSLELGDSALYFCASSLSDALNTEAFFGQGTRLTVV.

This clonotype was detected many times. The V and J genes are TRBV29-1 and TRBJ2-7; D perhaps matches TRBD1 (6 bases). CDR1 is SQVTM and CDR2 is ANQGSEA in the germline V gene. Trimming shortened V by 0 bases and J by 0 bases, and 6 bases separated the two germline ends. The CDR3 spans 13 residues. CDR3 protein: CSVEEDSSYEQYF. CDR3 coding DNA: TGCAGCGTTGAAGAGGACAGCTCCTACGAGCAGTACTTC.

Only a few counts were recorded for this clonotype. The chain combines TRBV6-1 with TRBJ2-1; D gene unclear. CDR1 is MNHNS, CDR2 SASEGT, per germline. Trimming shortened V by 8 bases and J by 5 bases, and 10 bases separated the two germline ends. The CDR3 loop spans 12 amino acids. Written as DNA, the CDR3 is TGTGCCAGCGGCCTTTTAGACAATGAGCAGTTCTTC. As protein: CASGLLDNEQFF.